The sequence of this TCR beta chain was determined in a study of technical replicates of blood from a few donors (dated 2017 in TCRdb). Notes on this clone: What antigen it recognizes has not been identified. No base qualities exist here, and no much larger clone lies one base off it.

The library was built by means of the immunoSEQ multiplex PCR assay. TCRdb's version of the immuneACCESS table is confined to in-frame rearrangements and falls short of the full clone set. An unresolved V gene accounts for under half of the shortfall where checked; the remainder is of unknown origin. This sample lists 50,000 to 75,000 clones; over 85% were detected once. The ten largest clonotypes hold around 4.2% of the sample. From its cysteine to its phenylalanine, the CDR3 spans 19 amino acids. Only the CDR3 portion is preserved as DNA: 57 bases, with reading frame beginning at the first base. Trimming leaves V shorter by 0 bases and J shorter by 1 base, with the junction holding 8 bases beyond the gene matches.

The receptor was derived from a human donor in good health. Some clones in this sample may be carry-over from other donors' samples. Input material: PBMCs. The V gene is TRBV23-1 and the J gene is TRBJ1-6, with 8 middle bases fitting TRBD1. TRBV23-1 counts as an open reading frame of uncertain function. At the DNA level, the sequence is TGCGCCAGCAGTCAATCCGCCCGGACAGGGCTTTCCTATAATTCACCCCTCCACTTT. This codes for CASSQSARTGLSYNSPLHF.